These 5 T cell receptor beta chains share one sample of origin, sequenced in a study of blood T cell repertoires in COVID-19. Clones were sequenced by immunoSEQ multiplex PCR, and TCRdb holds only the in-frame ones, with some missing. The profile covers roughly 88,000 clones, with about four fifths appearing a single time and less than 20% taken by the ten largest. Sequenced sample: peripheral blood. The receptors were sampled from a woman at least 80 years old with acute or convalescent COVID-19.

CDR3: CSVLQGWTEAFF. For the CDR3, the DNA is TGCAGCGTTTTACAGGGGTGGACTGAAGCTTTCTTT. The rearrangement joins TRBV29-1 to TRBJ1-1, with 7 nucleotides matching TRBD1. Germline CDR1 SQVTM, CDR2 ANQGSEA. The CDR3 length is 12 residues. The V and J ends lost 5 bases and 5 bases, in that order; junction bases with no gene match: 5.

The V and J genes are TRBV12-5 and TRBJ2-3, with a tentative D call TRBD1 (6 bases). CDR3 length: 18 residues. V was clipped by 6 bases and J by 0 bases, with 22 bases between them. CDR1 LGHNT and CDR2 FRNRAP come from the germline V gene. The CDR3 DNA reads as TGTGCTAGTGGACAAAAACAGGGCCCCTCTATGAGCACAGATACGCAGTATTTT. This encodes CASGQKQGPSMSTDTQYF.

This rearrangement joins TRBV6-5 to TRBJ1-1; D is unclear. Germline V gives CDR1 MNHEY, CDR2 SVGAGI. This CDR3 comprises 14 residues. V gave up 6 bases and J gave up 5 bases, with 16 bases separating them. The CDR3 protein is CASRVLDSPTEAFF. CDR3 nucleotides: TGTGCCAGCAGGGTGCTAGATTCCCCTACTGAAGCTTTCTTT.

The V call is TRBV28, the J call TRBJ1-2; TRBD1 might be the D (6 bases). Germline V lookup: CDR1 MDHEN, CDR2 SYDVKM. The CDR3 is made up of 16 amino acids. V shed 3 bases and J shed 4 bases, with 18 bases lying between them. CDR3: CASSLSDRTHVYGYTF. In nucleotides, the CDR3 is TGTGCCAGCAGTTTGAGCGACAGGACCCATGTCTATGGCTACACCTTC.

The chain is built from TRBV6-5 and TRBJ2-7, with TRBD1 matching 10 bases. This CDR3 has 15 amino acids. Per the germline V gene, CDR1 is MNHEY and CDR2 is SVGAGI. V lost 6 bases and J lost 5; bases outside the gene matches: 10. The CDR3 DNA reads TGTGCCAGCAGCCGGCGGGGACAGGGGAGCGACGAGCAGTACTTC. This encodes CASSRRGQGSDEQYF.